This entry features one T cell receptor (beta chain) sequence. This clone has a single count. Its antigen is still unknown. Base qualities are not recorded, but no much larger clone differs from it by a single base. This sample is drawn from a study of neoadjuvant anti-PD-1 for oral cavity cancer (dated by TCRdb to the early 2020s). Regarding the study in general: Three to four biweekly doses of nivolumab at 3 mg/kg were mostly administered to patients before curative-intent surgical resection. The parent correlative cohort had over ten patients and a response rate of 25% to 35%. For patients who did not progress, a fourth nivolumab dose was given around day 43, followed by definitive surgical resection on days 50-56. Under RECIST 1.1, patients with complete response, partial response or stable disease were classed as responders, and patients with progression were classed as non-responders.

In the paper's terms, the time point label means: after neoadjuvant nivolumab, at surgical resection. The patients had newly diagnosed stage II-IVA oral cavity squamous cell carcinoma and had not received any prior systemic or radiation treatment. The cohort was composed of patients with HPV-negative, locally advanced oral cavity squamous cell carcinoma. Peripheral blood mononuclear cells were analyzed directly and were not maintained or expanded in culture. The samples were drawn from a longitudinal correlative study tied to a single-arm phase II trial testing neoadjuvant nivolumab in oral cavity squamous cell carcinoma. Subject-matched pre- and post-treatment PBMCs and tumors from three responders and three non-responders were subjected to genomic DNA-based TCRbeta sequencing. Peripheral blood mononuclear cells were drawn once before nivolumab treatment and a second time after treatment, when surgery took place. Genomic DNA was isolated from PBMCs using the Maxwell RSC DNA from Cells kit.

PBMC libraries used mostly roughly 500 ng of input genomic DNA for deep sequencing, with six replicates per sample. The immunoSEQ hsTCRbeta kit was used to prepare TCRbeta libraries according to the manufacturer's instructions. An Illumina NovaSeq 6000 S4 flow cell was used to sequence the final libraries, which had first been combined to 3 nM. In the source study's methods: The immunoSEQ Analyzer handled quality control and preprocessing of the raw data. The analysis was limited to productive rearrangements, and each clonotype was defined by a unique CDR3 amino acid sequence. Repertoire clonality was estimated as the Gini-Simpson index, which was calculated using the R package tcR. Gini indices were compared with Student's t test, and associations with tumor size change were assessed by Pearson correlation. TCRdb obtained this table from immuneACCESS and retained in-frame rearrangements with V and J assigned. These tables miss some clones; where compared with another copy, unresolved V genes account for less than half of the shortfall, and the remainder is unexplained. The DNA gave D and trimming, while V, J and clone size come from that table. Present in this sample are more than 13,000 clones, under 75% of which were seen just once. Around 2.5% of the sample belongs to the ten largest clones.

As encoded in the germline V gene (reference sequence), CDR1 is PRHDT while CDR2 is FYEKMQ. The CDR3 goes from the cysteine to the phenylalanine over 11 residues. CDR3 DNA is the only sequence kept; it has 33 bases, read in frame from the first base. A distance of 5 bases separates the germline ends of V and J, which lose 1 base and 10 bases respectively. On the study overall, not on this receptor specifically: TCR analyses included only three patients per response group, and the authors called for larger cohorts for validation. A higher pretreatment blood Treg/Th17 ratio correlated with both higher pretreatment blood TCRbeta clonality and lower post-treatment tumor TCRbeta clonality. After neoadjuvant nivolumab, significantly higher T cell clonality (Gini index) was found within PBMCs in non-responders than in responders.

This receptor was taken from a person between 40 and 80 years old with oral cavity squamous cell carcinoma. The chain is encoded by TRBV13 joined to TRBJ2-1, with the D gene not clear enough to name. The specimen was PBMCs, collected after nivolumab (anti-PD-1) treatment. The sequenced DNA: TGTGCCAGCAGCTTAGTTCGGGAGCAGTTCTTC. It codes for CASSLVREQFF.